This T cell receptor beta chain was recovered during a study of blood T cell repertoires in COVID-19. At the level of the study: Acute-phase and convalescent COVID-19 samples originated in the United States, Italy and Spain.

Original handling: Amplifying reference gene primers gave estimates of nucleated cell counts. Sequencing was performed with immunoSEQ multiplex PCR; in TCRdb, only in-frame clones are kept and a portion is missing. V and J calls and clone size are copied from that table; D and trimming were computed from the DNA. The data show tens of thousands of clones, approximately 85% seen once. CDR1 and CDR2 from the germline V gene are MDHEN and SYDVKM. V was clipped by 1 base and J by 8 bases; unmatched bases: 8. The CDR3 runs 16 residues. The specimen was peripheral blood. This clonotype was sampled from a human donor in a cohort sampled during active COVID-19. The donor label of this sample is uncertain. The chain employs TRBV28 and TRBJ1-4; 9 nucleotides match TRBD1. The CDR3 loop is CASSLSDRGVKEKLFF. The CDR3 region has the DNA TGTGCCAGCAGTTTATCGGACAGGGGTGTTAAGGAAAAACTGTTTTTT.